The 8 T cell receptor beta chains listed next were all sequenced from one sample in a study of blood T cell repertoires in COVID-19 (dated by TCRdb to the early 2020s). The receptor library was made with the immunoSEQ multiplex PCR assay. Here the immuneACCESS table is served through TCRdb, limited to in-frame sequences with V and J called. Missing clones are a known gap in these copies; in checked studies unresolved V genes cover under half, and the rest lacks a known reason. The sample includes some 58,000 clones, with approximately 78% observed a single time. In total, the top ten clones hold around a third of the sample. Sequenced material: peripheral blood. These receptors all stem from a man aged 60 to 69 with COVID-19, enrolled during active disease.

This chain joins TRBV6-1 and TRBJ1-5, with D possibly TRBD1 on 6 matching bases. From germline, CDR1 is MNHNS and CDR2 SASEGT. Trimming stripped 0 bases from V and 7 bases from J, with 13 bases between. CDR3 size: 15 residues. CDR3 region: CASSEAQGLLQPQHF. The CDR3, as DNA: TGTGCCAGCAGTGAAGCGCAGGGGTTATTGCAGCCCCAGCATTTT.

V and J are TRBV6-6 and TRBJ2-2, with D hard to call. This CDR3 is 15 amino acids long. The germline gives CDR1 MNHNY, CDR2 SVGAGI (reference sequence). Deletions cut 2 bases from V and 1 base from J, with 8 bases between. The CDR3 loop is CASSYQIQNTGELFF. CDR3 sequence (DNA): TGTGCCAGCAGTTACCAAATACAGAACACCGGGGAGCTGTTTTTT.

The rearrangement uses TRBV5-5 and TRBJ2-3; 8 bases are a match to TRBD2. Germline assignment: CDR1 SGHKS and CDR2 YYEKEE (reference sequence). V shed 6 bases and J 2 bases; nucleotides not matched to a gene: 5. The CDR3 has 14 amino acids. Here the CDR3 DNA reads TGTGCCAGCACCTTTAGCGGGATCACAGATACGCAGTATTTT. Its protein product is CASTFSGITDTQYF.

This clone showed up just a few times. The chain joins TRBV7-9 to TRBJ1-1, with D maybe TRBD1 (5 bases). Trimming shortened V by 5 bases and J by 2 bases, and 12 bases separated the two germline ends. The CDR3 is 14 amino acids. Germline loops: CDR1 SEHNR, CDR2 FQNEAQ (reference sequence). The CDR3 coding sequence is TGTGCCAGCAGCCGAACCAGGGATAACACTGAAGCTTTCTTT. Protein sequence: CASSRTRDNTEAFF.

This clone was counted a few times. The chain employs TRBV7-6 and TRBJ1-5; D is unresolved. Germline loops: CDR1 SGHVS, CDR2 FNYEAQ. V gave up 1 base and J gave up 5 bases, with 9 bases separating them. This CDR3 comprises 14 residues. The DNA for the CDR3 is TGTGCCAGCAGCTTAGGGGGAGGGTATCAGCCCCAGCATTTT. This translates into CASSLGGGYQPQHF.

This chain links TRBV2 with TRBJ1-2; possibly TRBD1 for D (6 bases). CDR3 length equals 13 residues. Trimming took off 7 bases at V and 2 bases at J, with 11 bases between the two ends. Germline V CDR1 and CDR2: SNHLY, FYNNEI. The CDR3 DNA reads TGTGCCAGCACCGGGGGGACAAACTATGGCTACACCTTC. This codes for CASTGGTNYGYTF.

The chain carries TRBV12-5 and TRBJ2-7, with a possible D match to TRBD2 (5 bases). The CDR3 totals 12 residues. V lost 1 base and J lost 6, with 7 bases in between. Germline CDR1 is LGHNT and CDR2 is FRNRAP. CDR3 region: CASGLGGGEQYF. CDR3 in DNA: TGTGCTAGTGGTTTGGGCGGAGGCGAGCAGTACTTC.

The rearrangement joins TRBV5-6 to TRBJ2-7; perhaps TRBD1 as D (6 bases). V lost 3 bases to trimming and J lost 7 bases, with 17 bases between them. The V gene's germline CDR1 is SGHDT and CDR2 YYEEEE. CDR3 length equals 14 residues. The chain's CDR3 is CASSSAPGQGEQYF. The CDR3 DNA follows: TGTGCCAGCAGCTCGGCTCCGGGACAAGGAGAGCAGTACTTC.